This T cell receptor (beta chain) came from a study of blood T cell repertoires in COVID-19. After removal of 3 bases from V and 5 bases from J, the junction contained 3 bases not matched to a gene. CDR3 length: 14 amino acids. Germline values: CDR1 MDHEN, CDR2 SYDVKM. TCRdb's table, derived via immunoSEQ multiplex PCR, lists solely in-frame clones and lacks some. Counted here are 50,000 to 65,000 clones, more than 70% occurring once; the ten biggest clones make up around 6.3%. V gene TRBV28 combines with J gene TRBJ1-1; TRBD1 aligns across 10 bases. This clonotype was obtained from a human donor in a cohort sampled during active COVID-19. The sequenced material came from peripheral blood. The CDR3 nucleotides are TGTGCCAGCAGTTTGAGACAGGGGGCTACTGAAGCTTTCTTT. It yields the protein CASSLRQGATEAFF.